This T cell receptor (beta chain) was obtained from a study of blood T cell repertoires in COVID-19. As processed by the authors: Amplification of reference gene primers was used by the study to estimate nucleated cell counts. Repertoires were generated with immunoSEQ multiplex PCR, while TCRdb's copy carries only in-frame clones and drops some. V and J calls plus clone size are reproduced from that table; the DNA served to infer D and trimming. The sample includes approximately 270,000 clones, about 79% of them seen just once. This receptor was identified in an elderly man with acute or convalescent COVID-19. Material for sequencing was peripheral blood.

CDR3 loop: CASQRRQGGADTQYF. In DNA, the CDR3 is TGTGCGAGCCAGCGGAGGCAGGGGGGCGCAGATACGCAGTATTTT. The rearrangement links TRBV19 to TRBJ2-3, with TRBD1 as a possible D gene (7 bases). This CDR3 has 15 amino acids. CDR1 LNHDA and CDR2 SQIVND come from the germline V gene (reference sequence).